This passage covers 27 T cell receptor beta chains from one sample sequenced in a study of T cells in Graves' hyperthyroidism and ophthalmopathy (dated by TCRdb to the late 2010s). Library prep was done by multiplex PCR. TCRdb lists the instrument as Illumina HiSeq 2000. Amplification of TCR beta CDR3 regions was carried out from RNA transcripts. The first round of RT-PCR for the TCR CDR3 was performed with the HTBI primer set and the Qiagen OneStep RT-PCR kit. In-frame beta chains were kept once TCRdb had trimmed the public reads at Q25 with fastp and called clones with MiXCR. Rows with one shared CDR3 protein collapse into an entry with the most common genes and DNA. Counted in this sample were hundreds of thousands of distinct CDR3 sequences; about 45% of them appeared once. Roughly 7.2% of the sample belongs to the ten largest clones. Sequencing was carried out using peripheral blood or thyroid tissue (not recorded which). The receptors here all came from an adult man with Graves' disease, either hyperthyroidism or ophthalmopathy (not recorded which).

In this sample, this clonotype turned up many times. This chain uses TRBV7-9 with TRBJ1-6; unclear D gene. The CDR3 has 14 amino acids. V was trimmed by 1 base and J by 11 bases, leaving 12 bases between them. Germline V gene data show CDR1 as SEHNR and CDR2 as FQNEAQ (reference sequence). The DNA of the CDR3 is TGTGCCAGCAGCTTAGATGAGGTTTGGGCACCCCTCCACTTT. As protein: CASSLDEVWAPLHF.

This clonotype was counted between two and nine times. CDR3 region: CASSQSQGVFSPLHF. The CDR3 DNA reads TGCGCCAGCAGCCAAAGTCAAGGAGTTTTCTCACCCCTCCACTTT. The V call is TRBV4-1, the J call TRBJ1-6; D is ambiguous. Trimming took 2 bases from V and 10 from J, leaving 15 bases between them. Germline V gives CDR1 MGHRA, CDR2 YSYEKL. The CDR3 is 15 amino acids.

The table lists this clonotype with a few counts. The genes are TRBV12-3 or TRBV12-4 and TRBJ1-5; a possible D gene is TRBD1 (5 bases). The CDR3 is 15 residues long. Deletions cut 2 bases from V and 4 bases from J, with 12 bases between. The CDR3 loop is CASSLPGGPNQPQHF. The CDR3, as DNA: TGTGCCAGCAGTTTACCGGGGGGACCAAATCAGCCCCAGCATTTT.

A note on this clonotype: One base away lies a much larger clone, so this may be a sequencing read error. CDR3 DNA sequence: TGTGCCAGCAGCTCGCGGGACGATAATGAAGAACTGTTTTTT. Amino acid sequence: CASSSRDDNEELFF. This chain joins TRBV7-9 and TRBJ1-4; the D gene is possibly TRBD1 (5 bases). Germline V gives CDR1 SEHNR, CDR2 FQNEAQ (reference sequence). The length of the CDR3 is 14 residues.

V gene TRBV9 combines with J gene TRBJ1-1, with 8 nucleotides matching TRBD1. With V trimmed by 4 bases and J by 4 bases, 3 bases remained unmatched. This CDR3 spans 13 amino acids. CDR1 and CDR2 (germline): SGDLS, YYNGEE. The CDR3 bases are TGTGCCAGCAGCCAGACAGGGGCCACTGAAGCTTTCTTT. It encodes CASSQTGATEAFF.

V is TRBV7-8 and J is TRBJ1-5, with D perhaps TRBD1 (6 bases). Trimming shortened V by 3 bases and J by 6 bases, and 15 bases separated the two germline ends. The CDR3 runs 15 residues. The germline gives CDR1 SGHVS, CDR2 FQNEAQ. The CDR3 DNA reads as TGTGCCAGCAGCTTCTCCCCCCAGGGGCGTCAGCCCCAGCATTTT. Amino acid sequence: CASSFSPQGRQPQHF.

This clonotype was seen a few times. The CDR3 does not end in the conserved phenylalanine or tryptophan, so this is likely a read error. No DNA is shown, since the ends of the CDR3 on it are uncertain; the CDR3 is the one TCRdb lists. The chain links TRBV15 to TRBJ2-7. The germline CDR1 and CDR2 sequences are LNHNV and YYDKDF (reference sequence). The CDR3 length equals 10 residues, ends included. CDR3 amino acids: CATSRVAWVD.

The chain recombines TRBV20-1 with TRBJ2-3, with 8 bases that match TRBD2. Germline CDR1 reads DFQATT; CDR2 reads SNEGSKA (reference sequence). After removal of 7 bases from V and 5 bases from J, the junction contained 11 bases not matched to a gene. The CDR3 covers 14 residues. CDR3 protein: CSVNLAGRLDTQYF. The CDR3 DNA follows: TGCAGTGTTAATCTAGCGGGCCGTTTAGATACGCAGTATTTT.

The rearrangement links TRBV7-2 to TRBJ2-7, with 9 bases that match TRBD1. Germline V lookup: CDR1 SGHTA, CDR2 FQGNSA. The CDR3 is made up of 15 amino acids. The ends lost 5 bases at V and 3 bases at J; junction bases unmatched: 8. The CDR3, as DNA: TGTGCCAGCAGCACGCGGGGACAGGGCCTCTACGAGCAGTACTTC. It yields the protein CASSTRGQGLYEQYF. The full variable domain, in which reference TRBV7-2 and TRBJ2-7 provide the parts outside the CDR3, is GAGVSQSPSNKVTEKGKDVELRCDPISGHTALYWYRQSLGQGLEFLIYFQGNSAPDKSGLPSDRFSAERTGGSVSTLTIQRTQQEDSAVYLCASSTRGQGLYEQYFGPGTRLTVT.

Ten or more counts support this clonotype. The V call is TRBV7-8, the J call TRBJ2-5; the D is unclear. V dropped 2 bases and J dropped 3 bases, with 7 bases sitting between them. The CDR3 spans 13 residues. CDR1 and CDR2 from the germline V gene are SGHVS and FQNEAQ. This CDR3 is CASSLTSEETQYF. The DNA of the CDR3 is TGTGCCAGCAGCTTAACTTCCGAAGAGACCCAGTACTTC. The whole variable domain, filled in from reference TRBV7-8 and TRBJ2-5, reads GAGVSQSPRYKVAKRGQDVALRCDPISGHVSLFWYQQALGQGPEFLTYFQNEAQLDKSGLPSDRFFAERPEGSVSTLKIQRTQQEDSAVYLCASSLTSEETQYFGPGTRLLVL.

This clonotype has just a few counts. The J gene is TRBJ1-3, the V gene TRBV6-5, with no clear D. CDR3 length: 14 residues. Trimming removed 5 bases from V and 4 bases from J, with 12 bases in between. CDR1 is MNHEY and CDR2 is SVGAGI in the germline V gene. CDR3 loop: CASSEQLPGNTIYF. Here the CDR3 DNA reads TGTGCCAGCAGTGAACAGCTCCCGGGAAACACCATATATTTT.

The chain uses TRBV29-1 and TRBJ2-7, with D perhaps matching TRBD2 (5 bases). CDR1 is SQVTM and CDR2 is ANQGSEA in the germline V gene. This CDR3 has 10 residues. V gave up 6 bases and J gave up 10 bases, with 13 bases separating them. The CDR3 spells CSVGGGNQYF. The CDR3 nucleotides read TGCAGCGTCGGAGGTGGGAATCAGTACTTC.

This clonotype occurred many times. The chain couples TRBV7-9 to TRBJ2-5; D call uncertain. Between the trimmed V and J ends, which lost 4 bases and 7 bases, there was a span of 16 bases. Germline V lookup: CDR1 SEHNR, CDR2 FQNEAQ (reference sequence). The CDR3 is made up of 14 amino acids. CDR3 sequence (DNA): TGTGCCAGCAGCTCGCTCATGGGGATTGGGACCCAGTACTTC. Translated: CASSSLMGIGTQYF.

The chain is built from TRBV20-1 and TRBJ1-5; weak D call: TRBD1 (5 bases). V was clipped by 6 bases and J by 5 bases, with 17 bases between them. The length of the CDR3 is 14 residues. The germline CDR1 and CDR2 sequences are DFQATT and SNEGSKA (reference sequence). The DNA of the CDR3 is TGCAGTGCCACGGACCGGGGGGTCGATCAGCCCCAGCATTTT. Protein sequence: CSATDRGVDQPQHF.

A remark on this clonotype: Relative to the germline gene, one junction end is altered; a read error may explain this. The rearrangement joins TRBV10-3 to TRBJ1-5; 8 nucleotides line up with TRBD1. In germline, CDR1 is ENHRY, CDR2 SYGVKD. The CDR3 extends over 17 amino acids. The CDR3, as DNA: TGTGCCAGCAGTTTAACAGGGGGTGCGGGTAGCAATCAGCCCCAGCATTTT. Amino acid sequence: CASSLTGGAGSNQPQHF.

On this clonotype: Germline is not matched at one junction end, which may reflect a read error. The V gene is TRBV10-3, the J gene TRBJ2-3, with 8 bases matching TRBD1. The CDR3 sequence is 16 residues long. Looked up from germline, CDR1 is ENHRY and CDR2 is SYGVKD. Written as DNA, the CDR3 is TGTGCCAGCAGTGCGGTTTTGGGACAGGCTACAGATACGCAGTATTTT. Residues: CASSAVLGQATDTQYF.

The chain couples TRBV24-1 to TRBJ2-5; TRBD1 matches at 7 bases. This CDR3 has 13 residues. CDR1 and CDR2 (germline): KGHDR, SFDVKD. J gave up 5 bases and V 4 bases, and 3 bases lay outside the gene matches. CDR3 DNA: TGTGCCACCAGTGAGACAGGGACCGAGACCCAGTACTTC. This gives the protein CATSETGTETQYF.

The chain links TRBV2 to TRBJ1-1; TRBD1 might be the D (5 bases). The germline V gene has CDR1 SNHLY and CDR2 FYNNEI. The V and J ends lost 4 bases and 0 bases respectively, with 12 bases between them. This CDR3 contains 15 residues. CDR3 sequence (DNA): TGTGCCAGCAGTGTGGGGCGACTAATGAACACTGAAGCTTTCTTT. Protein: CASSVGRLMNTEAFF.

This clonotype was counted a few times. This chain uses TRBV20-1 with TRBJ1-4; D is ambiguous. The CDR3 sequence is 11 residues long. The V gene's germline CDR1 is DFQATT and CDR2 SNEGSKA (reference sequence). The V end lost 7 bases, the J end lost 7 bases, and 10 bases lay between the germline ends. CDR3 nucleotide sequence: TGCAGTGTTAGGGTTTTTGAAAAACTGTTTTTT. Its protein is CSVRVFEKLFF.

There are a few counts of this clonotype. The genes are TRBV12-3 or TRBV12-4 and TRBJ2-7; 11 positions match TRBD2. The CDR3 runs to 15 residues. The J segment lost 5 bases and the V segment lost 6 bases, leaving 9 bases of the junction unmatched. The CDR3 nucleotides are TGTGCCAGCAGCCAAGTACTAGCGGGAGCCAACGAGCAGTACTTC. It encodes CASSQVLAGANEQYF.

V is TRBV7-9 and J is TRBJ1-1, with a possible D match to TRBD1 (6 bases). The CDR3 consists of 13 residues. In germline, CDR1 is SEHNR, CDR2 FQNEAQ (reference sequence). Trimming shortened V by 6 bases and J by 3 bases, and 11 bases separated the two germline ends. The CDR3 sequence is CASSTGSDTEAFF. For the CDR3, the DNA is TGTGCCAGCAGTACAGGGTCCGACACTGAAGCTTTCTTT.

The chain links TRBV12-3 or TRBV12-4 to TRBJ1-1; D remains unclear. Trimming left V 4 bases short and J 1 base short, with 16 bases between. The CDR3 consists of 16 residues. CDR3 sequence: CASSSPGSEPNTEAFF. The CDR3 region has the DNA TGTGCCAGCAGTTCCCCCGGATCGGAACCGAACACTGAAGCTTTCTTT.

The chain joins TRBV7-2 to TRBJ1-2; 8 nucleotides align to TRBD1. CDR1 and CDR2 (germline): SGHTA, FQGNSA. Germline trimming cut 5 bases from V and 4 bases from J; bases unmatched to any gene: 6. The CDR3 spans 14 residues. CDR3 DNA: TGTGCCAGCAGCCAGGGGGCGCCTAGCTATGGCTACACCTTC. Its protein product is CASSQGAPSYGYTF.

There are many counts of this clonotype. V is TRBV9 and J is TRBJ1-1; a possible D gene is TRBD1 (5 bases). V shed 3 bases and J shed 2 bases, with 14 bases lying between them. The germline gives CDR1 SGDLS, CDR2 YYNGEE. This CDR3 is 15 amino acids long. The CDR3 reads CASSEALTGNTEAFF. CDR3 in DNA: TGTGCCAGCAGCGAGGCCCTAACAGGAAACACTGAAGCTTTCTTT.

The rearrangement joins TRBV5-1 to TRBJ2-5; D is perhaps TRBD1 or TRBD2 (6 bases each). V shed 4 bases and J shed 0 bases, with 22 bases lying between them. This CDR3 spans 18 amino acids. Looked up from germline, CDR1 is SGHRS and CDR2 is YFSETQ. The chain's CDR3 is CASSPWGVEQGYQETQYF. The CDR3 DNA reads as TGCGCCAGCAGCCCCTGGGGGGTTGAACAGGGCTACCAAGAGACCCAGTACTTC.

This clonotype was seen only a few times. V and J are TRBV2 and TRBJ1-5; D gene uncertain. The germline V gene encodes CDR1 SNHLY and CDR2 FYNNEI. V was clipped by 4 bases and J by 3 bases, with 7 bases between them. The CDR3 loop spans 13 amino acids. CDR3: CASSGTDNQPQHF. As DNA, the CDR3 is TGTGCCAGCAGTGGGACGGACAATCAGCCCCAGCATTTT.

This clonotype occurred many times. The V call is TRBV7-9, the J call TRBJ1-2, with 7 bases lining up with TRBD1. Trimming removed 5 bases from V and 5 bases from J; junction bases left unmatched: 5. CDR1 SEHNR and CDR2 FQNEAQ come from the germline V gene (reference sequence). CDR3 length: 13 residues. CDR3 coding DNA: TGTGCCAGCAGCCTGGGACAGATTTATGGCTACACCTTC. Translation: CASSLGQIYGYTF.